The sequence of this T cell receptor (beta chain) was determined in a study of T cell repertoires in cytomegalovirus infection. Study-wide background: Public signatures in TCR beta pointed to CMV infection and matching HLA type. General study findings and limits: Accumulated public TCR beta family frequency recognized individuals carrying CMV together with the relevant HLA. HLA-C-restricted CMV-specific TCR beta clonotypes prevailed in the ex vivo response.

On this clonotype itself: Its target is unknown.

The CDR3 has 16 amino acids. Looked up from germline, CDR1 is SEHNR and CDR2 is FQNEAQ (reference sequence). Trimming cost V 5 bases and J 1 base; bases outside gene matches: 10. One entry per CDR3 protein, called by TCRdb with MiXCR from the reads. The sample yields 55,000 to 70,000 distinct CDR3 sequences, under 25% seen once. Sequencing was done on a sample of PBMCs, sequenced either directly or after in vitro stimulation (not recorded which). V is TRBV7-9 and J is TRBJ1-1; TRBD1 matches 7 bases. The receptor was derived from a human donor in good health (CMV status not recorded). Some clones in this sample may be carry-over from other donors' samples. CDR3 in amino acids: CASSEPTGTANTEAFF. CDR3 DNA sequence: TGTGCCAGCAGCGAACCCACTGGGACAGCGAACACTGAAGCTTTCTTT.